The clone carrying this T cell receptor (beta chain) showed up just a few times. Its antigen is as yet unknown. A 5'RACE template-switching step, the method used to make TCR cDNA, added a universal primer site and UMIs. From the 5' RACE reads, TCRdb called clonotypes with MiXCR, one entry per CDR3 protein. The top ten clones hold around 16% of a sample with about 400,000 distinct CDR3 sequences, about 6% of them seen once. These data come from a study of T cells after yellow fever vaccination. Overall study results and limits: Just a small share of clonotypes turned up in the CD4 compartment as well as the CD8 compartment. FACS-sorted repertoires could contain abundant clonotypes contaminating from the bulk population.

This CDR3 region has 15 residues. V dropped 3 bases and J dropped 6 bases, with 17 bases sitting between them. V and J are TRBV12-3 or TRBV12-4 and TRBJ1-2; D is perhaps TRBD1 (6 bases). The clonotype was recovered from a man in his thirties or forties who received the YFV17D yellow fever vaccine. Sequencing was performed on PBMCs, taken 5 days after the yellow fever booster vaccination. This CDR3 is CASSFNSWGLDGYTF. In nucleotides, the CDR3 is TGTGCCAGCAGTTTTAATAGTTGGGGGCTTGATGGCTACACCTTC.